The present T cell receptor beta chain was sequenced within a study of cytomegalovirus exposure and HLA in healthy donors. 60 Vbeta and 13 Jbeta primers were used in PCR. Using immunoSEQ multiplex PCR, the repertoire was profiled, and TCRdb retains in-frame clones only, with some absent. This table has about 77,000 clones, approximately 80% appearing once. A word on this clone: Its antigen is still unknown.

Points from the study as a whole: According to the study, around 160 TCR beta chains were cytomegalovirus-associated. It emerged from a later analysis that several of the most significant clusters appeared to be linked to common viral pathogens.

Germline V CDR1 and CDR2: LGHNA, YSLEER. V shed 1 base, J shed 5 bases, and the junction held 1 base outside the gene matches. This CDR3 has 15 residues. The sequence was obtained from a man aged 35 to 55 in good health and CMV-seronegative. The material sequenced was PBMCs. The rearrangement uses TRBV4-3 and TRBJ2-1, with 11 nucleotides matching TRBD2. CDR3 bases: TGCGCCAGCAGCCAAGCTAGCGGGGGGAACAATGAGCAGTTCTTC. It codes for CASSQASGGNNEQFF.